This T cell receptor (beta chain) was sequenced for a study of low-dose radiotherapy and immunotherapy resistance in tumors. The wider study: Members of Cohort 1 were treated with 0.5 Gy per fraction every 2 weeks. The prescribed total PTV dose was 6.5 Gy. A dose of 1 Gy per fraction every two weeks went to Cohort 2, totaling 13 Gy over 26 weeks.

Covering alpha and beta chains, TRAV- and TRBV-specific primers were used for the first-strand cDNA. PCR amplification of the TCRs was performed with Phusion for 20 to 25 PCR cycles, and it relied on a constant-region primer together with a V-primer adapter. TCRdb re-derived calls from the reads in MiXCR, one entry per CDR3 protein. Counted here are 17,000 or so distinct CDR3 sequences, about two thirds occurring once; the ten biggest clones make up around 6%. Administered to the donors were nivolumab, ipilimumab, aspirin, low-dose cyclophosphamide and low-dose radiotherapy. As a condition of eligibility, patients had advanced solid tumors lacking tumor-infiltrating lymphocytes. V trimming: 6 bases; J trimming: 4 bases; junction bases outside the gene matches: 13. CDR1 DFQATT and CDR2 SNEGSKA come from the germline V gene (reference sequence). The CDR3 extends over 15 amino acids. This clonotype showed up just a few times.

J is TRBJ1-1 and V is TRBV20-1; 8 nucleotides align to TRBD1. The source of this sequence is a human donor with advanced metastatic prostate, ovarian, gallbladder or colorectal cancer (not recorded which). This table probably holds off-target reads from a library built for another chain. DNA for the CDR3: TGCAGTGCCCGGCCCCTCTTGACAGGGGCCACTGAAGCTTTCTTT. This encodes CSARPLLTGATEAFF.